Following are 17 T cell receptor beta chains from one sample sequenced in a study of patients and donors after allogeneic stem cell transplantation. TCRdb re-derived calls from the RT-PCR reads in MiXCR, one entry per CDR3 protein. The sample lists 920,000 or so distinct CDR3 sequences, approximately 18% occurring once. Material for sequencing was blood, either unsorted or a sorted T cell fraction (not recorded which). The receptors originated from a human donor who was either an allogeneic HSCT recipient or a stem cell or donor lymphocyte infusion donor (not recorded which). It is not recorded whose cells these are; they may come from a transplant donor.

The CDR3 bases are TGTGCCTGGAGGACTAGCGGGGGATACAATGAGCAGTTCTTC. Encoded protein: CAWRTSGGYNEQFF. The chain uses TRBV30 and TRBJ2-1; 12 bases are shared with TRBD2. Germline V lookup: CDR1 GTSNPN, CDR2 SVGIG (reference sequence). The CDR3 runs to 14 residues. The V gene end was trimmed by 3 bases and the J gene end by 4 bases; junction bases not matched to a gene: 1.

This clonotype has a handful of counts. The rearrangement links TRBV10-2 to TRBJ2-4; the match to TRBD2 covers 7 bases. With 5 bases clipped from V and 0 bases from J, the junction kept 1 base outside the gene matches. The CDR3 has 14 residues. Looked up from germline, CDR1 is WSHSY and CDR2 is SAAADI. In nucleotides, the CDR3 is TGCGCCAGCAGTAGCGGGATAGCCAAAAACATTCAGTACTTC. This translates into CASSSGIAKNIQYF.

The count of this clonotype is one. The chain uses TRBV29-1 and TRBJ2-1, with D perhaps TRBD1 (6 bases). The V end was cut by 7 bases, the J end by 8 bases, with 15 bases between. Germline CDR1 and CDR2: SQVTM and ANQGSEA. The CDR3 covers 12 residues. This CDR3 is CSAPTGSDEQFF. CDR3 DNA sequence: TGCAGCGCTCCAACAGGGAGCGATGAGCAGTTCTTC.

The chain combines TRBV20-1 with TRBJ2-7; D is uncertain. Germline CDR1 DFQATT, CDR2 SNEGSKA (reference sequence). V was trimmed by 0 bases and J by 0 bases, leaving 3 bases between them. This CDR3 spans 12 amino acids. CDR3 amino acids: CSARESSYEQYF. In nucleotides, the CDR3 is TGCAGTGCTAGAGAAAGCTCCTACGAGCAGTACTTC.

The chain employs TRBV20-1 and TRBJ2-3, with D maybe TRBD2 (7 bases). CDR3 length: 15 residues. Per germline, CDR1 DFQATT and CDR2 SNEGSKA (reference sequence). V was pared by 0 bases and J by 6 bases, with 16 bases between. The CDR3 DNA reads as TGCAGTGCTAGAGATCCACGGGGGGCGGGGGATACGCAGTATTTT. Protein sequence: CSARDPRGAGDTQYF.

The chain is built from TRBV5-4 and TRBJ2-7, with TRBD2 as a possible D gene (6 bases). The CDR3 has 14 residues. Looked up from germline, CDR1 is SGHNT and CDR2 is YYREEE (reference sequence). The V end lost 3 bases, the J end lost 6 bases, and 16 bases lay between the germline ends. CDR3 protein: CASSSEGAGREQYF. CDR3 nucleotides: TGTGCCAGCAGCTCTGAGGGAGCGGGTCGCGAGCAGTACTTC.

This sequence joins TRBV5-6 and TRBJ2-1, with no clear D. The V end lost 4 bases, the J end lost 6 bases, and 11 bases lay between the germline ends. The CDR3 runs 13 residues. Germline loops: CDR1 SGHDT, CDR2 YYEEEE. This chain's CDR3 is CASSDSLGNEQFF. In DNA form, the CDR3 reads TGTGCCAGCAGCGATTCCCTAGGCAATGAGCAGTTCTTC.

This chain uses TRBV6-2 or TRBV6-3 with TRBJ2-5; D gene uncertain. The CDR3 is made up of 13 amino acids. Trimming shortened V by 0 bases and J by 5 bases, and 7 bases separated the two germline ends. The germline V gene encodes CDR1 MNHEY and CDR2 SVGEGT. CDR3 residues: CASSYSIPETQYF. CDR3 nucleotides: TGTGCCAGCAGTTACTCGATACCGGAGACCCAGTACTTC.

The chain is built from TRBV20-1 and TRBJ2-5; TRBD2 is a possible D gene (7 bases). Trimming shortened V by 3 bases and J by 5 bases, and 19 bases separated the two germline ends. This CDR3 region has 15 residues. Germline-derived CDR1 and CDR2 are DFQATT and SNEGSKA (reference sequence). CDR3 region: CSASAIGGAMETQYF. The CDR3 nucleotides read TGCAGTGCTAGCGCTATAGGGGGGGCTATGGAGACCCAGTACTTC.

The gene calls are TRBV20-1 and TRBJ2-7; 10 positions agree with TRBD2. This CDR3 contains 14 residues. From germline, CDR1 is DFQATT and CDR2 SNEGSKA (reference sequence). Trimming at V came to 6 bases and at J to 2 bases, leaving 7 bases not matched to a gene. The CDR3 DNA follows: TGCAGTGCCCCCCCCAGCGGGAGGGCCTACGAGCAGTACTTC. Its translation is CSAPPSGRAYEQYF.

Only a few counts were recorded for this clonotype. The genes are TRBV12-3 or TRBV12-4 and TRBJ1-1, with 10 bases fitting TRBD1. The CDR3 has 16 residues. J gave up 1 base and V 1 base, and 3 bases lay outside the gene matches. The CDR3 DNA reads TGTGCCAGCAGTTTAGGGACAGGGGGGAGGAACACTGAAGCTTTCTTT. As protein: CASSLGTGGRNTEAFF.

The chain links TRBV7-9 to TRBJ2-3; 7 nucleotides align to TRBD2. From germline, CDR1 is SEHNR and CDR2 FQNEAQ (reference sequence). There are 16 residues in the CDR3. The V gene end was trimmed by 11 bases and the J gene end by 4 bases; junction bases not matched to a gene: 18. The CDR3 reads CAGMRGLTTGADTQYF. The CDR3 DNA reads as TGTGCCGGGATGCGGGGACTAACAACTGGCGCAGATACGCAGTATTTT. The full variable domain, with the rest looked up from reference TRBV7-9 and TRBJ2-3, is DTGVSQNPRHKITKRGQNVTFRCDPISEHNRLYWYRQTLGQGPEFLTYFQNEAQLEKSRLLSDRFSAERPKGSFSTLEIQRTEQGDSAMYLCAGMRGLTTGADTQYFGPGTRLTVL.

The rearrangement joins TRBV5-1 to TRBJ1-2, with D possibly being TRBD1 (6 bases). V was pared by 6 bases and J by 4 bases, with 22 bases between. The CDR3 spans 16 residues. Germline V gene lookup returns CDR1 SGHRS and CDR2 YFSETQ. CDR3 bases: TGCGCCAGCACCATTGGACAGAGGATGGGTGCCTATGGCTACACCTTC. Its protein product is CASTIGQRMGAYGYTF. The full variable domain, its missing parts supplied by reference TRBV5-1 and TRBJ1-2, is KAGVTQTPRYLIKTRGQQVTLSCSPISGHRSVSWYQQTPGQGLQFLFEYFSETQRNKGNFPGRFSGRQFSNSRSEMNVSTLELGDSALYLCASTIGQRMGAYGYTFGSGTRLTVV.

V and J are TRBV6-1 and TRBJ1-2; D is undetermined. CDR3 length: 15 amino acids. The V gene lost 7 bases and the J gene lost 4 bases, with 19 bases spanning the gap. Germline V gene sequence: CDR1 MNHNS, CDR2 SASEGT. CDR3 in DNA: TGTGCCAGCACCGTCCAAACAGAGAACATCTATGGCTACACCTTC. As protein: CASTVQTENIYGYTF.

CDR3 sequence (DNA): TGTGCCAGCAAGGCAGGGGAACAAGAGACCCAGTACTTC. Translation: CASKAGEQETQYF. This chain links TRBV2 with TRBJ2-5; possible D gene TRBD1, 6 bases. V was clipped by 7 bases and J by 2 bases, with 11 bases between them. Germline V gene sequence: CDR1 SNHLY, CDR2 FYNNEI. The CDR3 runs 13 residues.

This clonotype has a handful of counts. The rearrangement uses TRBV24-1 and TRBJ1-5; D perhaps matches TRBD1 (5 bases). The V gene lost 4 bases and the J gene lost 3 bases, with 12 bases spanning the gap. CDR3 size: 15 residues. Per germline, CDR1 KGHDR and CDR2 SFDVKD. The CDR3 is CATSDPRQFNQPQHF. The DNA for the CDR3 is TGTGCCACCAGTGACCCTAGACAGTTCAATCAGCCCCAGCATTTT.

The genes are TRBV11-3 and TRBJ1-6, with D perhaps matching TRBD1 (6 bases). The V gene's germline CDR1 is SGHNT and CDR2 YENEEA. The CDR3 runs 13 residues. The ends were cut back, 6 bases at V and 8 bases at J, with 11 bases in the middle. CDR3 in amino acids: CASREDSDSPLHF. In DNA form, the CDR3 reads TGTGCCAGCAGAGAGGACAGCGATTCACCCCTCCACTTT. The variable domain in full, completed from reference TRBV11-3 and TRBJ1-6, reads EAGVVQSPRYKIIEKKQPVAFWCNPISGHNTLYWYLQNLGQGPELLIRYENEEAVDDSQLPKDRFSAERLKGVDSTLKIQPAELGDSAVYLCASREDSDSPLHFGNGTRLTVT.